This TCR beta chain is drawn from a study of early T cells in non-severe SARS-CoV-2 infection. Study in general: Sequencing of bulk RNA from unsorted whole blood was done, without chain pairing.

Unique molecular identifier tags were affixed to discrete cDNA molecules. One entry per CDR3 protein, called by TCRdb with MiXCR from the 5' RACE reads. In the table there are 100,000 to 150,000 distinct CDR3 sequences, 14% to 15% of which are singletons. The study's findings and limits: Anti-spike CD8 responses were favored by VDJdb matching, which missed private and CD4 specificities.

Germline trimming cut 6 bases from V and 8 bases from J; bases unmatched to any gene: 11. CDR1 SNHLY and CDR2 FYNNEI come from the germline V gene. The CDR3 has 15 amino acids. This clonotype was picked up a small number of times. Its antigen is as yet unknown. The sequenced material came from whole blood. The origin of this receptor is an adult who was a healthcare worker with PCR-confirmed SARS-CoV-2 infection or an uninfected control (not recorded which). The rearrangement links TRBV2 to TRBJ1-4, with 8 bases identical to TRBD1. The CDR3 is CASSAGQGIKEKLFF. The CDR3 region has the DNA TGTGCCAGCAGCGCCGGACAGGGAATAAAAGAAAAACTGTTTTTT.